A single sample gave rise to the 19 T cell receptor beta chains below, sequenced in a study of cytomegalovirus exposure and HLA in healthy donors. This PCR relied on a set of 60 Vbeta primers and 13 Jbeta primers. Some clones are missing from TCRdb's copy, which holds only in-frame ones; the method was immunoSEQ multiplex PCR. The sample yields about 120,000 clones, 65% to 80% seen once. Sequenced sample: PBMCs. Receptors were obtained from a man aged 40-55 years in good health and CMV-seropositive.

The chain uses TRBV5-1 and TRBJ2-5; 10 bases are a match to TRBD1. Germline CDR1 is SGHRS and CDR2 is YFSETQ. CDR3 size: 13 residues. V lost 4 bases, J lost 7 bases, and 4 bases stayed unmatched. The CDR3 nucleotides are TGCGCCAGCAGCCCAGGACAGGGGGTGACCCAGTACTTC. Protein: CASSPGQGVTQYF.

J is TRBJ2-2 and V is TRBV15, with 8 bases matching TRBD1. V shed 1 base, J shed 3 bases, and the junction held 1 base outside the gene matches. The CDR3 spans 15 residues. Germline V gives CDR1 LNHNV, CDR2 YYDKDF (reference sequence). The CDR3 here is CATSRAGQDTGELFF. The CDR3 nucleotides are TGTGCCACCAGCAGAGCGGGACAGGACACCGGGGAGCTGTTTTTT.

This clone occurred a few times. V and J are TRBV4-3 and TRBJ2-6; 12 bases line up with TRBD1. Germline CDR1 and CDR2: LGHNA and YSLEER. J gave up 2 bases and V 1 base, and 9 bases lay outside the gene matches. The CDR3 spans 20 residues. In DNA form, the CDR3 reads TGCGCCAGCAGCCAAGGACGGGGGACAGGGGGCGCAGCTGGGGCCAACGTCCTGACTTTC. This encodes CASSQGRGTGGAAGANVLTF.

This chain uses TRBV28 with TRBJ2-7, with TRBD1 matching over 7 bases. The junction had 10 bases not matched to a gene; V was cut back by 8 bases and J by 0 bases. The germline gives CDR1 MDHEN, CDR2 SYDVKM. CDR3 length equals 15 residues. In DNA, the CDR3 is TGTGCCAGCTACTCCCCGGGACAGAACTCCTACGAGCAGTACTTC. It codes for CASYSPGQNSYEQYF. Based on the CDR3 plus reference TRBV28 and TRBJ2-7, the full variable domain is DVKVTQSSRYLVKRTGEKVFLECVQDMDHENMFWYRQDPGLGLRLIYFSYDVKMKEKGDIPEGYSVSREKKERFSLILESASTNQTSMYLCASYSPGQNSYEQYFGPGTRLTVT.

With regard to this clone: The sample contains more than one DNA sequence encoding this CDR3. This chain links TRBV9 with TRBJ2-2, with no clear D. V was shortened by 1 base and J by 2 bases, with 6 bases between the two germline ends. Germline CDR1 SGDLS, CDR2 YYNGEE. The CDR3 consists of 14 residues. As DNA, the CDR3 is TGTGCCAGCAGCGTATCAGGAAACACCGGGGAGCTGTTTTTT. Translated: CASSVSGNTGELFF. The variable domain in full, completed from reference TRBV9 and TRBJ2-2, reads DSGVTQTPKHLITATGQRVTLRCSPRSGDLSVYWYQQSLDQGLQFLIQYYNGEERAKGNILERFSAQQFPDLHSELNLSSLELGDSALYFCASSVSGNTGELFFGEGSRLTVL.

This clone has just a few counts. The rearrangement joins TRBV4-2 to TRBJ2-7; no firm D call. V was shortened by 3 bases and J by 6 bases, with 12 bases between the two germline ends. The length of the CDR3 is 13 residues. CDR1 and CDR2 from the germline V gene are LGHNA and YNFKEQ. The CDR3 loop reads CASSHSPVLEQYF. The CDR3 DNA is TGTGCCAGCAGCCATAGCCCAGTCCTCGAGCAGTACTTC.

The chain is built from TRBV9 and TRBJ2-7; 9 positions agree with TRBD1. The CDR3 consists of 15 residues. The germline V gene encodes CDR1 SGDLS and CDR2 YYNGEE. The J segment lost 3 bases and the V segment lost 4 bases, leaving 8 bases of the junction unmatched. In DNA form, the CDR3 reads TGTGCCAGCAGCATCTCCGGGACAGGGTACTACGAGCAGTACTTC. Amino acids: CASSISGTGYYEQYF.

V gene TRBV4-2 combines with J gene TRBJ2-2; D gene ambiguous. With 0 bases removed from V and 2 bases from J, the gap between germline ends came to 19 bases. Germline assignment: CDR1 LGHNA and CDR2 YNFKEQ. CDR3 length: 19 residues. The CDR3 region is CASSQERVYSFLNTGELFF. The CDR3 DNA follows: TGTGCCAGCAGCCAAGAACGGGTCTATAGTTTTCTTAACACCGGGGAGCTGTTTTTT.

This CDR3 is CASSFKPGERNRGYTF. The CDR3 DNA follows: TGTGCCAGCAGTTTCAAACCCGGGGAAAGAAATAGGGGCTACACCTTC. The J gene is TRBJ1-2, the V gene TRBV28; unclear D gene. CDR3 length: 16 amino acids. The germline V gene has CDR1 MDHEN and CDR2 SYDVKM. V lost 3 bases to trimming and J lost 8 bases, with 22 bases between them.

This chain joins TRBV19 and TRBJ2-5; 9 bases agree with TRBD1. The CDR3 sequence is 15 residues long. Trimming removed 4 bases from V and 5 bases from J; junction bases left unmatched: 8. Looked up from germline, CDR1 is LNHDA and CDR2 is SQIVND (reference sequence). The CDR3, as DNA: TGTGCCAGTAGTAAACAGGGGGCAACGCGCGAGACCCAGTACTTC. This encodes CASSKQGATRETQYF.

CDR3: CASRAGTSYNEQFF. CDR3 nucleotide sequence: TGTGCCAGCAGAGCGGGTACCTCCTACAATGAGCAGTTCTTC. The rearrangement links TRBV25-1 to TRBJ2-1; TRBD2 might be the D (6 bases). CDR1 and CDR2 (germline): MGHDK, SYGVNS. V lost 6 bases to trimming and J lost 0 bases, with 9 bases between them. This CDR3 contains 14 residues.

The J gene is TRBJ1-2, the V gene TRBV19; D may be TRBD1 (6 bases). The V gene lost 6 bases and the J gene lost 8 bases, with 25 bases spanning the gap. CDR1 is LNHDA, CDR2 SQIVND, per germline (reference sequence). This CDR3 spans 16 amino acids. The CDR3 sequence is CASRRSVGSQGSGYTF. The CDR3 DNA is TGTGCCAGTAGACGTTCGGTGGGGTCGCAGGGGAGCGGCTACACCTTC.

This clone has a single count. The CDR3 is CASTLTRGQPQHF. As DNA, the CDR3 is TGTGCCAGCACTCTCACTCGGGGTCAGCCCCAGCATTTT. The rearrangement joins TRBV6-6 to TRBJ1-5; no firm D call. V was pared by 7 bases and J by 6 bases, with 13 bases between. The V gene's germline CDR1 is MNHNY and CDR2 SVGAGI (reference sequence). The CDR3 contains 13 residues.

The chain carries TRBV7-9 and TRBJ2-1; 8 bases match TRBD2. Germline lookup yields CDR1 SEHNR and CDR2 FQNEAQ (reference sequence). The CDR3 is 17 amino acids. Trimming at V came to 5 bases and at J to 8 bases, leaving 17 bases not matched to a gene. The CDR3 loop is CASSRFAGGSSVDEQFF. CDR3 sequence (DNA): TGTGCCAGCAGCCGATTTGCGGGGGGTTCGAGCGTAGATGAGCAGTTCTTC.

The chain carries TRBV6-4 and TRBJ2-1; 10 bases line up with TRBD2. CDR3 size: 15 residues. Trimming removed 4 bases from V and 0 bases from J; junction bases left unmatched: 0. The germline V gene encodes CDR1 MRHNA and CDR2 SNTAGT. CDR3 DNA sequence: TGTGCCAGCAGTGCTAGCGGGAGCTCCTACAATGAGCAGTTCTTC. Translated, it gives CASSASGSSYNEQFF.

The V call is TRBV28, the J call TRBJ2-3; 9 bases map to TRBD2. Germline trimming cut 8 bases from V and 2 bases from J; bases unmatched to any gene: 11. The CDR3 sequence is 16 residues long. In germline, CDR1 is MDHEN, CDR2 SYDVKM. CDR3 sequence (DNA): TGTGCCAGCCCCCCCGCGGGGGGGACCTACACAGATACGCAGTATTTT. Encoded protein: CASPPAGGTYTDTQYF.

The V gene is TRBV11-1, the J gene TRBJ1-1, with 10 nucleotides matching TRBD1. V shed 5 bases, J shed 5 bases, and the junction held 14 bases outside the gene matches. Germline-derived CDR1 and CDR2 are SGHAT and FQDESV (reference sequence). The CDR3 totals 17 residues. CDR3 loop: CASSPIRQGARSTEAFF. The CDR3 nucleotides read TGTGCCAGCAGCCCGATCAGACAGGGGGCTCGCAGTACTGAAGCTTTCTTT. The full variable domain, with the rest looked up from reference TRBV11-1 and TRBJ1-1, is EAEVAQSPRYKITEKSQAVAFWCDPISGHATLYWYRQILGQGPELLVQFQDESVVDDSQLPKDRFSAERLKGVDSTLKIQPAELGDSAMYLCASSPIRQGARSTEAFFGQGTRLTVV.

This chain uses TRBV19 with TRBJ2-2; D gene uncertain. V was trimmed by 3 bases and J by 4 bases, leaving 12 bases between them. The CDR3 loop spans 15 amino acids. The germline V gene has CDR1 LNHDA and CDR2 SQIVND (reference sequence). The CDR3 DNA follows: TGTGCCAGTAGTATTCTCTCTCAGGCCACCGGGGAGCTGTTTTTT. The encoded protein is CASSILSQATGELFF. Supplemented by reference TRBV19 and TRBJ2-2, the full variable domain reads DGGITQSPKYLFRKEGQNVTLSCEQNLNHDAMYWYRQDPGQGLRLIYYSQIVNDFQKGDIAEGYSVSREKKESFPLTVTSAQKNPTAFYLCASSILSQATGELFFGEGSRLTVL.

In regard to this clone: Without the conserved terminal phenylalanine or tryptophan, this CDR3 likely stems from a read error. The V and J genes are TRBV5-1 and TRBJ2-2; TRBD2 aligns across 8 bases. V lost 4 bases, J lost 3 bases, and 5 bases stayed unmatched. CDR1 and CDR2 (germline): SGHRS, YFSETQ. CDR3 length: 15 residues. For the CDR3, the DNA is TGCGCCAGCAGCCCATTGGGACTAGACACCGGGGAGCTGTTTGTT. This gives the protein CASSPLGLDTGELFV.